This TCR beta chain was captured by sequencing in a study of blood T cell repertoires in COVID-19. Study information: From T cells, B-cell-depleted T cells, or PBMCs came the material, which was cDNA or gDNA.

Original handling: The assay estimated nucleated cells by amplifying reference gene primers. Sequencing used immunoSEQ multiplex PCR; TCRdb keeps in-frame clones, though not all of them. V, J and clone size reflect that table, while D and trimming were determined from the DNA. The sample holds approximately 290,000 clones; over 75% are singletons and the top ten take roughly 0.87%. This CDR3 region has 16 residues. V was clipped by 2 bases and J by 8 bases; unmatched bases: 13. Germline values: CDR1 SNHLY, CDR2 FYNNEI. Sequencing was done on a sample of peripheral blood. This chain links TRBV2 with TRBJ1-2, with 8 bases that match TRBD1. This TCR derives from a human donor with COVID-19, enrolled during active disease. The donor label of this sample is uncertain. CDR3 loop: CASSESGTGQVRGYTF. As DNA, the CDR3 is TGTGCCAGCAGTGAATCGGGGACAGGCCAGGTGCGGGGCTACACCTTC. The full variable domain, completed using reference TRBV2 and TRBJ1-2, is EPEVTQTPSHQVTQMGQEVILRCVPISNHLYFYWYRQILGQKVEFLVSFYNNEISEKSEIFDDQFSVERPDGSNFTLKIRSTKLEDSAMYFCASSESGTGQVRGYTFGSGTRLTVV.